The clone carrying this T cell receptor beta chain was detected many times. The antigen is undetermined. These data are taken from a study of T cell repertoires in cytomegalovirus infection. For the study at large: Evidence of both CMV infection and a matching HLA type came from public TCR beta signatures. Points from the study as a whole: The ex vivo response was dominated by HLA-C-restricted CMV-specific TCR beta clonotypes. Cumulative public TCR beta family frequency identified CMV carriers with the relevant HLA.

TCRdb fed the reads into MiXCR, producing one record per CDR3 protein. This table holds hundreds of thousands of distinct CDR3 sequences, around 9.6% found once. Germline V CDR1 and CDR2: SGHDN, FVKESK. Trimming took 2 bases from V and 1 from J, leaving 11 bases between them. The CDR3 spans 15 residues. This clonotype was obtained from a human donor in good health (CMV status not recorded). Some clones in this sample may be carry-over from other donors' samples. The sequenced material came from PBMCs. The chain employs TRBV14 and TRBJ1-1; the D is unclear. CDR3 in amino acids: CASSQLAAGNTEAFF. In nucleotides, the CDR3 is TGTGCCAGCAGCCAATTGGCAGCTGGGAACACTGAAGCTTTCTTT.